The 14 T cell receptor beta chains listed next were all sequenced from one sample in a study of T-cell reconstitution after alpha-beta-depleted transplantation in children. The TCRbeta library incorporated unique molecular identifiers. A single record per CDR3 protein comes from TCRdb applying MiXCR to the PCR reads. This sample has around 380,000 distinct CDR3 sequences, with approximately 10% found just once. Here the sequenced sample was PBMCs from the stem cell graft donor, taken from the stem cell graft. The receptors were gathered from a human donor who donated a stem cell graft to a child with acute myeloid leukemia.

This clonotype was seen a few times. CDR3 sequence reads: CASSYSRSVRNTEAFF. CDR3 in DNA: TGTGCCAGCAGTTACTCGAGGAGTGTGAGGAACACTGAAGCTTTCTTT. The V gene is TRBV6-5, the J gene TRBJ1-1; D gene unclear. V was clipped by 0 bases and J by 1 base, with 12 bases between them. The CDR3 length is 16 residues. Germline CDR1 is MNHEY and CDR2 is SVGAGI.

The CDR3 loop reads CASSLDERAGELFF. CDR3 DNA sequence: TGCGCCAGCAGCTTAGATGAGCGGGCCGGGGAGCTGTTTTTT. V usage is TRBV5-1 and J usage is TRBJ2-2, with D maybe TRBD2 (6 bases). V lost 2 bases, J lost 6 bases, and 11 bases lay in between. There are 14 residues in the CDR3. The germline V gene has CDR1 SGHRS and CDR2 YFSETQ.

This chain uses TRBV4-2 with TRBJ2-7, with 8 bases lining up with TRBD1. Germline loops: CDR1 LGHNA, CDR2 YNFKEQ. The CDR3 is 15 amino acids. V lost 6 bases, J lost 5 bases, and 12 bases stayed unmatched. The DNA of the CDR3 is TGTGCCAGCAGAATTGAGACAGGGGCGGAAAACGAGCAGTACTTC. Its protein is CASRIETGAENEQYF.

The genes are TRBV3-1 and TRBJ2-1; maybe TRBD2 (6 bases). Germline V CDR1 and CDR2: LGHDT, YNNKEL (reference sequence). CDR3 size: 16 residues. Trimming cost V 0 bases and J 5 bases, with 14 bases left between them. The CDR3 DNA reads as TGTGCCAGCAGCCAAGAGACTAGTAATAATGACAATGAGCAGTTCTTC. Residues: CASSQETSNNDNEQFF.

The rearrangement uses TRBV29-1 and TRBJ2-2; TRBD2 aligns across 8 bases. V was pared by 7 bases and J by 4 bases, with 5 bases of the junction left unmatched. The germline V gene has CDR1 SQVTM and CDR2 ANQGSEA. This CDR3 has 13 residues. Here the CDR3 reads CSAGGAGTGELFF. The CDR3 DNA sequence: TGCAGCGCCGGGGGGGCGGGCACCGGGGAGCTGTTTTTT.

This clonotype was found a few times. This sequence joins TRBV27 and TRBJ1-5; no firm D call. Trimming took 3 bases from V and 7 from J, leaving 10 bases between them. The CDR3 extends over 13 amino acids. Germline CDR1 is MNHEY and CDR2 is SMNVEV (reference sequence). The CDR3 here is CASSLEFGQPQHF. The CDR3 DNA is TGTGCCAGCAGTTTGGAGTTCGGACAGCCCCAGCATTTT.

This clonotype was observed at least ten times. The chain combines TRBV20-1 with TRBJ2-1; weak D call: TRBD2 (6 bases). Germline V gives CDR1 DFQATT, CDR2 SNEGSKA (reference sequence). Trimming shortened V by 1 base and J by 3 bases, and 13 bases separated the two germline ends. The CDR3 length is 15 residues. The CDR3 protein is CSARAAGHHYNEQFF. The CDR3 DNA is TGCAGTGCTAGAGCAGCGGGTCACCACTACAATGAGCAGTTCTTC.

There are many counts of this clonotype. The rearrangement uses TRBV24-1 and TRBJ2-2, with TRBD2 as a possible D gene (6 bases). The CDR3 has 12 residues. Germline V CDR1 and CDR2: KGHDR, SFDVKD. Trimming pared 9 bases from V and 3 bases from J, leaving 7 bases between. CDR3 sequence reads: CATGGDTGELFF. For the CDR3, the DNA is TGTGCCACCGGAGGGGACACCGGGGAGCTGTTTTTT.

The chain couples TRBV20-1 to TRBJ1-5; no reliable D call. Germline V gene sequence: CDR1 DFQATT, CDR2 SNEGSKA (reference sequence). With 3 bases removed from V and 6 bases from J, the gap between germline ends came to 12 bases. The CDR3 is 13 amino acids. DNA of the CDR3: TGCAGTGCTAGCCTGGCAGTCCTTCAGCCCCAGCATTTT. Translated, it gives CSASLAVLQPQHF.

This clonotype was found a few times. V gene TRBV15 combines with J gene TRBJ2-5; TRBD2 agrees at 14 bases. Germline V CDR1 and CDR2: LNHNV, YYDKDF (reference sequence). CDR3 length: 16 residues. With V trimmed by 4 bases and J by 2 bases, 3 bases remained unmatched. DNA of the CDR3: TGTGCCACCAGCACGGGACTAGCGGGGGTTCAAGAGACCCAGTACTTC. Translated: CATSTGLAGVQETQYF. Drawing the rest from reference TRBV15 and TRBJ2-5, the complete variable domain is DAMVIQNPRYQVTQFGKPVTLSCSQTLNHNVMYWYQQKSSQAPKLLFHYYDKDFNNEADTPDNFQSRRPNTSFCFLDIRSPGLGDTAMYLCATSTGLAGVQETQYFGPGTRLLVL.

This clonotype was counted a few times. The chain links TRBV7-3 to TRBJ1-3, with unresolved D. V was pared by 0 bases and J by 1 base, with 7 bases between. CDR3 length: 15 amino acids. Per the germline V gene, CDR1 is SGHTA and CDR2 is FQGTGA. The CDR3 sequence: CASSLTPGSGNTIYF. CDR3 nucleotides: TGTGCCAGCAGCTTAACACCGGGTTCTGGAAACACCATATATTTT.

CDR3 nucleotide sequence: TGCAGTGCTAGAGATCTAAACGGAAGACTGTTTTTT. The encoded protein is CSARDLNGRLFF. V usage is TRBV20-1 and J usage is TRBJ1-4; D not resolved. Germline lookup yields CDR1 DFQATT and CDR2 SNEGSKA (reference sequence). The CDR3 is made up of 12 amino acids. The ends were cut back, 0 bases at V and 13 bases at J, with 12 bases in the middle.

This clonotype showed up many times. This chain connects TRBV5-5 to TRBJ2-1; D not certain. This CDR3 region has 14 residues. The V gene's germline CDR1 is SGHKS and CDR2 YYEKEE (reference sequence). Trimming cost V 0 bases and J 8 bases, with 12 bases left between them. The CDR3 protein is CASSLAPLRYEQFF. The DNA of the CDR3 is TGTGCCAGCAGCTTGGCCCCCCTGAGGTATGAGCAGTTCTTC. The full variable domain, its missing parts supplied by reference TRBV5-5 and TRBJ2-1, is DAGVTQSPTHLIKTRGQQVTLRCSPISGHKSVSWYQQVLGQGPQFIFQYYEKEERGRGNFPDRFSARQFPNYSSELNVNALLLGDSALYLCASSLAPLRYEQFFGPGTRLTVL.

This clonotype was observed a handful of times. J is TRBJ1-2 and V is TRBV10-3; 9 nucleotides line up with TRBD1. Germline V gives CDR1 ENHRY, CDR2 SYGVKD. The CDR3 runs 13 residues. The trim removed 9 bases at V and 7 bases at J, leaving 9 bases unmatched. The chain's CDR3 is CAIQGALNSGYTF. Written as DNA, the CDR3 is TGTGCCATACAGGGGGCATTAAATAGTGGCTACACCTTC.